This TCR beta chain stems from a study of technical replicates of blood from several donors. Germline V CDR1 and CDR2: GTSNPN, SVGIG (reference sequence). V trimming: 2 bases; J trimming: 12 bases; junction bases outside the gene matches: 7. There are 13 residues in the CDR3. Some clones are missing from TCRdb's copy, which holds only in-frame ones; the method was immunoSEQ multiplex PCR. The data contain roughly 72,000 clones, roughly 97% of them seen just once; the ten biggest clones take up roughly 0.33%. This TCR came from a human donor in good health. V gene TRBV30 combines with J gene TRBJ2-3; 11 bases are a match to TRBD2. The specimen was T cells isolated from PBMCs. The CDR3 sequence: CAWSYSGRANQYF. The CDR3 DNA sequence: TGTGCCTGGAGTTATAGCGGGAGGGCAAATCAGTATTTT.